Shown below are 24 T cell receptor beta chains from a single sample sequenced in a study of T cells in women clearing cervical HPV infection. Assay: immunoSEQ multiplex PCR; the TCRdb copy retains only in-frame clones and omits some. In total, the table holds around 20,000 clones. Sample: blood buffy coat. The receptors shown here come from a woman aged 18-70 years with a cervical HPV16 infection that either progressed to CIN3+ or cleared (not recorded which).

About this clone itself: The sequenced fragment ends 3 residues before the CDR3 boundary, so the rest is inferred from the germline J gene. This chain uses TRBV7-2 with TRBJ2-1, with 8 positions matching TRBD2. Trimming at V came to 7 bases and at J to 9 bases, leaving 11 bases not matched to a gene. CDR3 length equals 14 residues. Germline V gives CDR1 SGHTA, CDR2 FQGNSA. The sequenced CDR3 bases are TGTGCCAGCAAAATTAGCGGGAATAGGCTTGAG. It codes for CASKISGNRLE. The CDR3 in full is CASKISGNRLEQFF.

Remarks on this clone: The missing CDR3 end, 3 residues past where the read stops, is filled in from the germline J gene. The chain couples TRBV7-6 to TRBJ2-1; D call uncertain. The V gene lost 1 base and the J gene lost 9 bases, with 4 bases spanning the gap. This CDR3 is built from 11 residues. Looked up from germline, CDR1 is SGHVS and CDR2 is FNYEAQ. The chain's CDR3 is CASSLDSEQFF. CDR3 DNA, as far as it was read: TGTGCCAGCAGCTTAGATAGTGAG.

Worth noting for this clone: Read coverage stops 3 residues before the CDR3 terminus; the germline J gene supplies the remainder. The chain recombines TRBV5-5 with TRBJ1-2, with TRBD1 identical over 9 bases. The junction had 2 bases not matched to a gene; V was cut back by 2 bases and J by 3 bases. CDR3 length: 14 amino acids. Germline V gene lookup returns CDR1 SGHKS and CDR2 YYEKEE (reference sequence). The CDR3 DNA, read in part, is TGTGCCAGCAGCTTCGACAGGGGGGACTATGGC. It encodes CASSFDRGDYG. The entire CDR3 protein is CASSFDRGDYGYTF.

Remarks on this clone: The CDR3 extends 3 residues past the end of the read, so its final part is completed from the germline J gene. The V and J genes are TRBV12-3 or TRBV12-4 and TRBJ2-7; 8 bases match TRBD2. This CDR3 has 13 residues. V was clipped by 4 bases and J by 4 bases; unmatched bases: 3. The part of the CDR3 DNA that was read is TGTGCCAGCAGTTCGAGCGGGGGTTACGAG. This codes for CASSSSGGYE. Given in full, the CDR3 is CASSSSGGYEQYF.

Concerning this clone itself: The read halts 3 residues ahead of the CDR3 end, with the missing end drawn from the germline J gene. The chain couples TRBV12-3 or TRBV12-4 to TRBJ1-1; D might be TRBD1 (5 bases). The CDR3 is 14 amino acids. V lost 7 bases, J lost 0 bases, and 12 bases lay in between. CDR3 DNA, as far as it was read: TGTGCCAGCAATAAACAGGTCATGAACACTGAA. Translation: CASNKQVMNTE. The CDR3, in full, reads CASNKQVMNTEAFF.

With respect to this clone: Read coverage stops 3 residues before the CDR3 terminus; the germline J gene supplies the remainder. The chain is built from TRBV2 and TRBJ1-5, with D possibly being TRBD1 (6 bases). The germline gives CDR1 SNHLY, CDR2 FYNNEI. V lost 3 bases and J lost 9, with 15 bases in between. This CDR3 comprises 14 residues. The DNA read from the CDR3 is TGTGCCAGCAGTGAGGGGGCAGGGTCTCGGCCC. Protein sequence: CASSEGAGSRP. The entire CDR3 sequence reads CASSEGAGSRPQHF.

Concerning this clone: The read halts 3 residues ahead of the CDR3 end, with the missing end drawn from the germline J gene. V and J are TRBV7-2 and TRBJ1-2; 8 bases match TRBD1. Germline-derived CDR1 and CDR2 are SGHTA and FQGNSA. V dropped 5 bases and J dropped 4; count of bases not matched to a gene: 3. This CDR3 is 13 amino acids long. CDR3 DNA, as far as it was read: TGTGCCAGCAGCACAACAGGGGGCTATGGC. The encoded protein is CASSTTGGYG. The whole CDR3 sequence is CASSTTGGYGYTF.

In regard to this clone: The CDR3 goes on 3 residues after the read ends, and that part is filled in from the germline J gene. The chain links TRBV6-2 or TRBV6-3 to TRBJ1-1, with TRBD1 as a possible D gene (5 bases). The CDR3 loop spans 12 amino acids. The germline CDR1 and CDR2 sequences are MNHEY and SVGEGT. CDR3 sequence: CASSYGGASAFF. CDR3 DNA (partial): TGTGCCAGCAGTTACGGAGGGGCATCA.

A word on this clone: The missing CDR3 end, 3 residues past where the read stops, is filled in from the germline J gene. V and J are TRBV30 and TRBJ2-1, with D possibly TRBD2 on 5 matching bases. Germline V gives CDR1 GTSNPN, CDR2 SVGIG (reference sequence). The length of the CDR3 is 11 residues. V lost 5 bases and J 9 bases, leaving 11 bases between the germline ends. CDR3: CAWGGLSEQFF. The DNA read from the CDR3 is TGTGCCTGGGGCGGGCTCAGTGAG.

As to this clone: The CDR3 is cut off 3 residues early in the read; its end comes from the germline J gene. The chain combines TRBV28 with TRBJ2-7, with 10 bases identical to TRBD1. CDR3 length: 15 amino acids. J gave up 4 bases and V 2 bases, and 5 bases lay outside the gene matches. Per the germline V gene, CDR1 is MDHEN and CDR2 is SYDVKM. This CDR3 is CASSLPGTGVYEQYF. The CDR3 DNA, read in part, is TGTGCCAGCAGTTTACCGGGGACAGGGGTATACGAG.

A remark on this clone: The read ends 3 residues before the CDR3 terminus; that terminus is restored from the germline J gene. V is TRBV19 and J is TRBJ2-1, with a weak D call TRBD1 (5 bases). The CDR3 spans 13 residues. Germline lookup yields CDR1 LNHDA and CDR2 SQIVND (reference sequence). V was trimmed by 3 bases and J by 5 bases, leaving 8 bases between them. The CDR3 DNA, read in part, is TGTGCCAGTAGTATGCTGGACAACAATGAG. Amino acid sequence: CASSMLDNNE. The whole CDR3 reads CASSMLDNNEQFF.

Note on this clone: The junction departs from the called germline gene at one end, perhaps through a read error. Coverage ceases 3 residues before the CDR3 finishes, and the germline J gene fills in the end. This chain joins TRBV4-2 and TRBJ2-1; D call uncertain. CDR1 and CDR2 from the germline V gene are LGHNA and YNFKEQ. CDR3 length: 18 amino acids. CDR3 bases read: TGCGCCAGCAGCCAAAGGGTCGGATCATCGACCGCCGGAAATGAG. This sequence encodes CASSQRVGSSTAGNE. From start to end, the CDR3 is CASSQRVGSSTAGNEQFF.

On this clone itself: Read coverage stops 3 residues before the CDR3 terminus; the germline J gene supplies the remainder. This chain links TRBV10-3 with TRBJ1-1; 10 nucleotides line up with TRBD1. Germline V gives CDR1 ENHRY, CDR2 SYGVKD. The CDR3 covers 14 residues. V lost 10 bases, J lost 2 bases, and 7 bases stayed unmatched. CDR3 DNA, as far as it was read: TGTGCCACCCGACAGGGGGCCGAAAACACTGAA. This translates into CATRQGAENTE. The whole CDR3 protein is CATRQGAENTEAFF.

Concerning this clone: Read data end 3 residues before the CDR3 end; the end is taken from the germline J gene. The rearrangement joins TRBV7-2 to TRBJ2-3; 8 bases are a match to TRBD2. J was trimmed by 6 bases and V by 0 bases; bases with no gene match: 11. CDR1 SGHTA and CDR2 FQGNSA come from the germline V gene. The CDR3 length is 17 residues. The CDR3 spells CASSLALAASLGDTQYF. The DNA read from the CDR3 is TGTGCCAGCAGCTTAGCACTAGCGGCGTCTTTAGGGGATACG.

CDR3 amino acids: CASSQRGSRQETQYF. CDR3 bases read: TGTGCCAGCAGCCAACGGGGTAGTCGGCAAGAGACC. This rearrangement joins TRBV5-5 to TRBJ2-5; D is perhaps TRBD2 (5 bases). The read ends 3 residues early relative to the CDR3; the germline J gene fills the gap. Germline CDR1 reads SGHKS; CDR2 reads YYEKEE (reference sequence). Trimming cost V 4 bases and J 2 bases, with 15 bases left between them. The CDR3 runs 15 residues.

The CDR3 bases that were read are TGTGCCAGCAGTTACGGGGGCTACGGTGGC. Residues: CASSYGGYGG. The full CDR3 protein reads CASSYGGYGGYTF. The gene calls are TRBV6-2 or TRBV6-3 and TRBJ1-2; possible D gene TRBD1, 6 bases. Read sequence stops 3 residues before the CDR3 end, and the germline J gene provides the missing end. The germline V and J ends were trimmed by 2 bases and 7 bases, with 11 bases remaining between them. Germline assignment: CDR1 MNHEY and CDR2 SVGEGT. The CDR3 loop spans 13 amino acids.

On this clone itself: Coverage ceases 3 residues before the CDR3 finishes, and the germline J gene fills in the end. The chain uses TRBV20-1 and TRBJ1-1; D may be TRBD1 (5 bases). This CDR3 contains 15 residues. Germline lookup yields CDR1 DFQATT and CDR2 SNEGSKA (reference sequence). Trimming stripped 3 bases from V and 6 bases from J, with 20 bases between. This CDR3 is CSASKGPSRWAEAFF. The CDR3 bases that were read are TGCAGTGCTAGTAAGGGGCCGTCAAGATGGGCTGAA.

Turning to this clone: The read ends 3 residues before the CDR3 terminus; that terminus is restored from the germline J gene. The rearrangement joins TRBV10-1 to TRBJ1-4, with unresolved D. This CDR3 has 11 residues. Germline V gene lookup returns CDR1 WNHNN and CDR2 SYGVQD (reference sequence). V was shortened by 4 bases and J by 7 bases, with 4 bases between the two germline ends. CDR3 bases read: TGCGCCAGCAGTGGAGGTGAAAAA. Its protein is CASSGGEK. The whole CDR3 is CASSGGEKLFF.

In the case of this clone: The CDR3 is cut off 3 residues early in the read; its end comes from the germline J gene. V usage is TRBV28 and J usage is TRBJ2-7; 11 bases agree with TRBD1. CDR1 MDHEN and CDR2 SYDVKM come from the germline V gene. V was clipped by 8 bases and J by 3 bases; unmatched bases: 3. This CDR3 has 13 residues. The CDR3 bases that were read are TGTGCCAGCTCCGGGACAGGGGGCTACGAG. It yields the protein CASSGTGGYE. The CDR3 reads in full as CASSGTGGYEQYF. Combining the CDR3 with reference TRBV28 and TRBJ2-7 gives the whole variable domain DVKVTQSSRYLVKRTGEKVFLECVQDMDHENMFWYRQDPGLGLRLIYFSYDVKMKEKGDIPEGYSVSREKKERFSLILESASTNQTSMYLCASSGTGGYEQYFGPGTRLTVT.

Regarding this clone: Read coverage stops 3 residues before the CDR3 terminus; the germline J gene supplies the remainder. The chain combines TRBV19 with TRBJ1-1; TRBD1 might be the D (5 bases). The CDR3 loop spans 16 amino acids. Trimming stripped 7 bases from V and 2 bases from J, with 20 bases between. CDR1 LNHDA and CDR2 SQIVND come from the germline V gene (reference sequence). The sequenced part of the CDR3 DNA is TGTGCCAGTAATAACCCATTTCGAGGGGCAAACACTGAA. Translation gives CASNNPFRGANTE. The CDR3 reads in full as CASNNPFRGANTEAFF.

Note on this clone: The read gets to within 3 residues of the CDR3 end, and the germline J gene fills in the rest. The chain joins TRBV20-1 to TRBJ1-2; no reliable D call. The V gene lost 4 bases and the J gene lost 0 bases, with 9 bases spanning the gap. Germline V gene sequence: CDR1 DFQATT, CDR2 SNEGSKA (reference sequence). The CDR3 consists of 13 residues. The CDR3 loop is CSATRESNYGYTF. The part of the CDR3 DNA that was read is TGCAGTGCTACGCGAGAATCTAACTATGGC.

With regard to this clone: The CDR3 end lies 3 residues beyond the end of the read and is filled in from the germline J gene. The same CDR3 is also encoded by other DNA sequences in this sample. This chain joins TRBV2 and TRBJ1-5; 7 nucleotides line up with TRBD1. CDR3 size: 13 residues. CDR1 and CDR2 from the germline V gene are SNHLY and FYNNEI. With V trimmed by 5 bases and J by 6 bases, 4 bases remained unmatched. This chain's CDR3 is CASSRQGSQPQHF. The covered CDR3 bases are TGTGCCAGCAGTCGACAGGGCAGTCAGCCC.

Comments on this clone: The read halts 3 residues ahead of the CDR3 end, with the missing end drawn from the germline J gene. The rearrangement joins TRBV6-1 to TRBJ2-1; 7 bases agree with TRBD2. Trimming took 2 bases from V and 3 from J; bases not matched to a gene: 7. The germline CDR1 and CDR2 sequences are MNHNS and SASEGT. The CDR3 runs 16 residues. The CDR3: CASSELLAVFYNEQFF. The covered CDR3 bases are TGTGCCAGCAGTGAACTTCTAGCGGTCTTCTACAATGAG.

Of note for this clone: The read finishes 3 residues shy of the CDR3 end, and the germline J gene is used to complete it. The V call is TRBV19, the J call TRBJ2-3; TRBD1 aligns across 7 bases. The V and J ends lost 6 bases and 3 bases, in that order; junction bases with no gene match: 18. The CDR3 length is 18 residues. Looked up from germline, CDR1 is LNHDA and CDR2 is SQIVND (reference sequence). CDR3 sequence reads: CASRPGLLTGMVTDTQYF. The sequenced part of the CDR3 DNA is TGTGCCAGTAGGCCCGGACTCCTGACAGGGATGGTAACAGATACG. Full variable domain (remainder filled in from reference TRBV19 and TRBJ2-3): DGGITQSPKYLFRKEGQNVTLSCEQNLNHDAMYWYRQDPGQGLRLIYYSQIVNDFQKGDIAEGYSVSREKKESFPLTVTSAQKNPTAFYLCASRPGLLTGMVTDTQYFGPGTRLTVL.